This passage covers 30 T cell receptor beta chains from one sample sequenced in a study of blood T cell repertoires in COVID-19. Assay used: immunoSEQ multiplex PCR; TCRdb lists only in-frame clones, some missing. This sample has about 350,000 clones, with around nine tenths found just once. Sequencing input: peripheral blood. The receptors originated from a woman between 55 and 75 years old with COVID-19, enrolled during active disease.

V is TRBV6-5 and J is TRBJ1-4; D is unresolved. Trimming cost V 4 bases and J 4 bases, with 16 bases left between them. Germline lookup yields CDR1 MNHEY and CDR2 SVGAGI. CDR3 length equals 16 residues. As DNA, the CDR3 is TGTGCCAGCAGTTCCCTCCAGGCGCGGGGTAATGAAAAACTGTTTTTT. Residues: CASSSLQARGNEKLFF.

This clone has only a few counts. Here the CDR3 reads CASSLTPREGEQYF. In nucleotides, the CDR3 is TGTGCCAGCAGCCTCACCCCCCGGGAGGGGGAGCAGTACTTC. The V and J genes are TRBV7-9 and TRBJ2-7; 8 bases agree with TRBD2. Germline CDR1 and CDR2: SEHNR and FQNEAQ (reference sequence). CDR3 size: 14 residues. Unmatched junction bases numbered 10, after V lost 5 bases and J lost 7 bases.

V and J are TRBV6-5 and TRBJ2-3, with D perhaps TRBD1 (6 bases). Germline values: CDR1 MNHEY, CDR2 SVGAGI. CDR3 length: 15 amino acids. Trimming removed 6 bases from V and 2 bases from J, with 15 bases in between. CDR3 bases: TGTGCCAGCAGCCTACAGGGCCGGTTCACAGATACGCAGTATTTT. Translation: CASSLQGRFTDTQYF.

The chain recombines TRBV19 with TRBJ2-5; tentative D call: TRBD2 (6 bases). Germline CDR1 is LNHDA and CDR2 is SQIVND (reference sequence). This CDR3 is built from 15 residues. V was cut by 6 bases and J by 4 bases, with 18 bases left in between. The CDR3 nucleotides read TGTGCCAGTAGACGGAAAGGAGGGGAGAGAGAGACCCAGTACTTC. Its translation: CASRRKGGERETQYF.

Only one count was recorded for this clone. Written as DNA, the CDR3 is TGTGCCAGCAGCTTAGACAGCTCCTACAATGAGCAGTTCTTC. As protein: CASSLDSSYNEQFF. J is TRBJ2-1 and V is TRBV7-2; D unresolved. V was pared by 1 base and J by 0 bases, with 4 bases between. Germline lookup yields CDR1 SGHTA and CDR2 FQGNSA. The CDR3 has 14 amino acids.

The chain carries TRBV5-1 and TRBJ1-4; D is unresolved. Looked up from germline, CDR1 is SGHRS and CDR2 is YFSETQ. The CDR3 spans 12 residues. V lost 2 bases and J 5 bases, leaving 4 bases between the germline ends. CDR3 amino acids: CASSFSNEKLFF. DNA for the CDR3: TGCGCCAGCAGCTTTTCAAATGAAAAACTGTTTTTT.

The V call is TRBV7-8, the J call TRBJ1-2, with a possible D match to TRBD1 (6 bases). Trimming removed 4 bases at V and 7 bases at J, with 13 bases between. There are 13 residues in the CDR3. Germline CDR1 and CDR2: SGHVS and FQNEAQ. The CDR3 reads CASSSLQGSGYTF. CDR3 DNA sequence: TGTGCCAGCAGCTCATTACAGGGAAGTGGCTACACCTTC.

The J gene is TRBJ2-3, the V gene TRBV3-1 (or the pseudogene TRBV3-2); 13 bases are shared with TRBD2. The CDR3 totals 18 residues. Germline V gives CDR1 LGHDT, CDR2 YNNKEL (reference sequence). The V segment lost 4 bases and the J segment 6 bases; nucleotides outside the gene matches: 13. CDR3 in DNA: TGTGCCAGCAGCCCCGGACTAGCGGGAGTCCGCACATTGGATACGCAGTATTTT. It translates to CASSPGLAGVRTLDTQYF.

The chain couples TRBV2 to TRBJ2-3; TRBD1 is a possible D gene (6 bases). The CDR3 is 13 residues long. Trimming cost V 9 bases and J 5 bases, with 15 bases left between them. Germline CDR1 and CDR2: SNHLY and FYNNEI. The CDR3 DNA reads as TGTGCCAGAGCGAGGGGGTCCGGAGATACGCAGTATTTT. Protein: CARARGSGDTQYF.

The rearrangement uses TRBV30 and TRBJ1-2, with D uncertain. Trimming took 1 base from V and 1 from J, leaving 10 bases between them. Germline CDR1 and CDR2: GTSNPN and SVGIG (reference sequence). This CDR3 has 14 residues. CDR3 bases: TGTGCCTGGAGTGCGGGAAGGATTAACTATGGCTACACCTTC. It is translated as CAWSAGRINYGYTF.

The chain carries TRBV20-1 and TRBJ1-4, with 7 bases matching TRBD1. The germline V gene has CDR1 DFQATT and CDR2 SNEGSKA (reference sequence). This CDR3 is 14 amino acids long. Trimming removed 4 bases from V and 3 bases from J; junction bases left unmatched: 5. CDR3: CSANDRASNEKLFF. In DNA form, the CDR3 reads TGCAGTGCTAATGACAGGGCTTCTAATGAAAAACTGTTTTTT.

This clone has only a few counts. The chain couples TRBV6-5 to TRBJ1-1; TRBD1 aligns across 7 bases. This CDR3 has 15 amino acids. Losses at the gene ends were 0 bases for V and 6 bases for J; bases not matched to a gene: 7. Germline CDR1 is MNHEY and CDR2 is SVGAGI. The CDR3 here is CASSYSAYRGAEAFF. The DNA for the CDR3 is TGTGCCAGCAGTTACTCTGCCTACAGGGGAGCTGAAGCTTTCTTT.

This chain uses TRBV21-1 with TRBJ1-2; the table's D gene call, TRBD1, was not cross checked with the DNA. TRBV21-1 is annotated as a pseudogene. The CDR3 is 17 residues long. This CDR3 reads CASVISTGGRQGYGYTF. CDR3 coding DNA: TGTGCCAGCGTCATTTCGACAGGGGGCCGCCAGGGGTATGGCTACACCTTC.

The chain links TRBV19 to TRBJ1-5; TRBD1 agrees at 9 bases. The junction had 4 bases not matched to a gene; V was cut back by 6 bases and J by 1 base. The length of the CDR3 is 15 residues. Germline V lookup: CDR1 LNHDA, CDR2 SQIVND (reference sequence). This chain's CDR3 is CASRRQGESNQPQHF. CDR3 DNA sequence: TGTGCCAGTAGGAGACAGGGGGAAAGCAATCAGCCCCAGCATTTT.

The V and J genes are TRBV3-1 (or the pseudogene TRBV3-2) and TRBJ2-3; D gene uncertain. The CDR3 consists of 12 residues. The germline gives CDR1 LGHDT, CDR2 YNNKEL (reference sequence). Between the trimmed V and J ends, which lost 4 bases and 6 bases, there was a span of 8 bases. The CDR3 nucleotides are TGTGCCAGCAGCCCACTCGGGGATACGCAGTATTTT. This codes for CASSPLGDTQYF.

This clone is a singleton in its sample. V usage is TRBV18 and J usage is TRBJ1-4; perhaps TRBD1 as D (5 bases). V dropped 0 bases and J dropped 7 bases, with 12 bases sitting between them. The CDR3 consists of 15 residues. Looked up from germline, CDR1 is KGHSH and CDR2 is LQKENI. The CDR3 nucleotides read TGTGCCAGCTCACCACCATGGGGGAGGAGTGAAAAACTGTTTTTT. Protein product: CASSPPWGRSEKLFF.

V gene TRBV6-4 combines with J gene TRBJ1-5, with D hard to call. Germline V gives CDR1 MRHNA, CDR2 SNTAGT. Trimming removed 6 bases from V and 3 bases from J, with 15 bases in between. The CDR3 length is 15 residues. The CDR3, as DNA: TGTGCCAGCAGACAAGTCGCGGGGTACAATCAGCCCCAGCATTTT. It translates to CASRQVAGYNQPQHF.

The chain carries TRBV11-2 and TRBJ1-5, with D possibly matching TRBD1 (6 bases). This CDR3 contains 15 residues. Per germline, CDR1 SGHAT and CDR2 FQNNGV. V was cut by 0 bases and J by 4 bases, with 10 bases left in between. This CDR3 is CASSLDRGPNQPQHF. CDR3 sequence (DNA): TGTGCCAGCAGCTTAGACAGGGGCCCGAATCAGCCCCAGCATTTT.

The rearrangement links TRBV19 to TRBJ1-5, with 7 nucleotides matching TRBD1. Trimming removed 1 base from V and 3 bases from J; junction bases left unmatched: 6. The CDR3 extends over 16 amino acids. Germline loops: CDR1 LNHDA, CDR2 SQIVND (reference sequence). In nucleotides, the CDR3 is TGTGCCAGTAGTATAGGGAGACAGGGCTCCAATCAGCCCCAGCATTTT. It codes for CASSIGRQGSNQPQHF.

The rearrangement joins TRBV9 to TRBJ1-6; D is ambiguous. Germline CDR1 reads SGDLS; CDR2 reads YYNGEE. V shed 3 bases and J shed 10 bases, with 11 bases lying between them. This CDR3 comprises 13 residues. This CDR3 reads CASSDSPGSPLHF. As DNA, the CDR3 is TGTGCCAGCAGCGATAGCCCGGGGTCACCCCTCCACTTT.

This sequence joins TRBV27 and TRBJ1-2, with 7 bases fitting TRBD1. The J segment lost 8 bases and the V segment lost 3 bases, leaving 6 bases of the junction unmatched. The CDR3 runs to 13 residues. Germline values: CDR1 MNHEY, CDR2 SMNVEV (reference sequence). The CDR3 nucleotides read TGTGCCAGCAGTTTCCGGACAGGCTTCGGCTACACCTTC. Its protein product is CASSFRTGFGYTF.

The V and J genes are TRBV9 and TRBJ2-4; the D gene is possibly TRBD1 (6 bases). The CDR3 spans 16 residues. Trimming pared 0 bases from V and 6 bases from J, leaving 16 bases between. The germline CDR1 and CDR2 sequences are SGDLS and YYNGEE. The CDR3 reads CASSVGERVQGNIQYF. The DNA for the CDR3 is TGTGCCAGCAGCGTAGGCGAAAGGGTACAGGGAAACATTCAGTACTTC.

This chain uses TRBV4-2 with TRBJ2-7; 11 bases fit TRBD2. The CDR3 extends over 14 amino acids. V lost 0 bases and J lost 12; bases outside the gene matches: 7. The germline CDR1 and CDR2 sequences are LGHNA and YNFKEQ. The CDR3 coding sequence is TGTGCCAGCAGCCAAGATACTAGCGGGGGAAAATCGTACTTC. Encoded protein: CASSQDTSGGKSYF.

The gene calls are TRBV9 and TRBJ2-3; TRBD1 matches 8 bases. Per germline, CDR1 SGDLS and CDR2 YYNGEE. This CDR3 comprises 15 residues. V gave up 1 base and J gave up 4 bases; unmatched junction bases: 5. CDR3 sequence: CASSVTGGSADTQYF. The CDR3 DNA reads TGTGCCAGCAGCGTAACAGGGGGGAGTGCAGATACGCAGTATTTT. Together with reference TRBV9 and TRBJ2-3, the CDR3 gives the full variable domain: DSGVTQTPKHLITATGQRVTLRCSPRSGDLSVYWYQQSLDQGLQFLIQYYNGEERAKGNILERFSAQQFPDLHSELNLSSLELGDSALYFCASSVTGGSADTQYFGPGTRLTVL.

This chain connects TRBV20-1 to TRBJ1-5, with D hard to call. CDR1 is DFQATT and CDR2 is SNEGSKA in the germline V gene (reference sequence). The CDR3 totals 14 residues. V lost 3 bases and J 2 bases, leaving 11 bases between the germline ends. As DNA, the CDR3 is TGCAGTGCTAGTGCCCTACTAGGCAATCAGCCCCAGCATTTT. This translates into CSASALLGNQPQHF.

The CDR3, as DNA: TGTGCCAGCAGCTTACGACCAGGAACTGAAGCTTTCTTT. It encodes CASSLRPGTEAFF. This chain links TRBV13 with TRBJ1-1, with D unclear. V lost 2 bases and J 5 bases, leaving 9 bases between the germline ends. The CDR3 runs 13 residues. Germline assignment: CDR1 PRHDT and CDR2 FYEKMQ (reference sequence).

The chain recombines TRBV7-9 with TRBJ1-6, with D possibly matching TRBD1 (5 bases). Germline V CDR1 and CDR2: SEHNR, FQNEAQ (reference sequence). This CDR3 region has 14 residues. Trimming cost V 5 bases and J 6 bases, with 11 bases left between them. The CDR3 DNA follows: TGTGCCAGCAGCCCCGTGGGGGGTAATTCACCCCTCCACTTT. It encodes CASSPVGGNSPLHF.

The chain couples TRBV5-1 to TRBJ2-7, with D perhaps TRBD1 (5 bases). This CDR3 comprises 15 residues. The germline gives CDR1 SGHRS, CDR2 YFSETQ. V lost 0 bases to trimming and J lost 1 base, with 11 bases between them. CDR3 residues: CASSLAVGVSYEQYF. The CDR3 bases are TGCGCCAGCAGCTTGGCCGTAGGGGTGTCCTACGAGCAGTACTTC.

CDR3 nucleotides: TGCGCCAGCAGCTTGGGAGTCTCTGGAAACACCATATATTTT. This translates into CASSLGVSGNTIYF. This chain joins TRBV5-1 and TRBJ1-3; no firm D call. Germline V lookup: CDR1 SGHRS, CDR2 YFSETQ. The CDR3 has 14 residues. V was cut by 0 bases and J by 0 bases, with 4 bases left in between.

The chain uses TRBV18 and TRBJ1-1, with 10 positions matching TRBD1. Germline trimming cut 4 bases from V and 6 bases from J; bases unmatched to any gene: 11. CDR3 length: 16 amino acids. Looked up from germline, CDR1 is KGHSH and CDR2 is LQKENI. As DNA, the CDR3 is TGTGCCAGCTCACGCCAGAGGGACAGGGGAACGGCTGAAGCTTTCTTT. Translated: CASSRQRDRGTAEAFF. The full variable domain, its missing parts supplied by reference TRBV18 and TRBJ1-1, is NAGVMQNPRHLVRRRGQEARLRCSPMKGHSHVYWYRQLPEEGLKFMVYLQKENIIDESGMPKERFSAEFPKEGPSILRIQQVVRGDSAAYFCASSRQRDRGTAEAFFGQGTRLTVV.